This section outlines one T cell receptor (beta chain) sequence together with its context. The data stem from a study of STAT5B mutations in CD4+ large granular lymphocyte leukemia. The repertoire was sequenced with immunoSEQ multiplex PCR; TCRdb's copy has only in-frame clones and lacks some. The sample shows 3,900 or so clones, about four fifths of them seen only once. This clonotype was obtained from a man between 60 and 75 years old with CD4+ T-cell large granular lymphocyte leukemia. The sequenced material came from PBMCs.

The CDR3 is CASGGGVTYEQYF. The CDR3 bases are TGTGCCAGCGGCGGCGGGGTAACCTACGAGCAGTACTTC. V and J are TRBV7-9 and TRBJ2-7; the D gene is possibly TRBD2 (6 bases). Deletions cut 8 bases from V and 2 bases from J, with 13 bases between. CDR3 length: 13 residues. Germline lookup yields CDR1 SEHNR and CDR2 FQNEAQ (reference sequence).